This is a list of T cell receptor beta chains from one sample in a study of blood T cells in healthy people across ages. TCRdb re-called the 5' RACE reads with MiXCR, one entry per CDR3 protein. Of fewer than 1,000,000 distinct CDR3 sequences in the sample, approximately 44% were seen once. The specimen sequenced was blood. The source is a man in his fifties or sixties in good health. Each CDR3 is given with its conserved first and last residue. The order of the fields is clone size, J gene, D gene, CDR3 length, V gene, CDR3 DNA, CDR3 protein. A D gene is named only where the DNA matches it firmly. Only part of the rows carry a size: once, few, many, or a class if the clone is expanded.

clone size: .; J gene: TRBJ2-5; D gene: .; CDR3 length: 15; V gene: TRBV5-1; CDR3 DNA: TGCGCCAGCAGCTTGGAGGCAGGACCCCAAGAGACCCAGTACTTC; CDR3 protein: CASSLEAGPQETQYF
clone size: .; J gene: TRBJ1-4; D gene: TRBD1; CDR3 length: 16; V gene: TRBV20-1; CDR3 DNA: TGCAGTGCTAGAGGGTACAGGGGGGCAACTAATGAAAAACTGTTTTTT; CDR3 protein: CSARGYRGATNEKLFF
clone size: .; J gene: TRBJ2-5; D gene: TRBD2; CDR3 length: 14; V gene: TRBV20-1; CDR3 DNA: TGCAGTGCTAGAGTCCAGCGGGGCGGAAAGACCCAGTACTTC; CDR3 protein: CSARVQRGGKTQYF
clone size: .; J gene: TRBJ1-4; D gene: .; CDR3 length: 15; V gene: TRBV18; CDR3 DNA: TGTGCCAGCTCACCCTGGCAGGCAACTAATGAAGAACTGTTTTTT; CDR3 protein: CASSPWQATNEELFF
clone size: .; J gene: TRBJ1-5; D gene: .; CDR3 length: 15; V gene: TRBV12-3/TRBV12-4; CDR3 DNA: TGTGCCAGCAGTCGAGGGTACACGGGCAATCAGCCCCAGCATTTT; CDR3 protein: CASSRGYTGNQPQHF
clone size: .; J gene: TRBJ2-6; D gene: .; CDR3 length: 15; V gene: TRBV6-5; CDR3 DNA: TGTGCCAGCAGTTACACGAGTCCTGGGGCCAACGTCCTGACTTTC; CDR3 protein: CASSYTSPGANVLTF
clone size: many; J gene: TRBJ2-7; D gene: .; CDR3 length: 13; V gene: TRBV6-2/TRBV6-3; CDR3 DNA: TGTGCCAGCAGCTTGACAGATCTCTACGAGCAGTACTTC; CDR3 protein: CASSLTDLYEQYF
clone size: .; J gene: TRBJ2-7; D gene: .; CDR3 length: 20; V gene: TRBV15; CDR3 DNA: TGTGCCACCAGCAGAGAGGGGGCGGGGGTATCCCGTACCCTATCCTACGAGCAGTACTTC; CDR3 protein: CATSREGAGVSRTLSYEQYF
clone size: few; J gene: TRBJ2-1; D gene: TRBD2; CDR3 length: 18; V gene: TRBV7-7; CDR3 DNA: TGTGCCAGCAGCCCCCGACTAGCGGGGGACACCGGGGTGGGTGAGCAGTTCTTC; CDR3 protein: CASSPRLAGDTGVGEQFF
clone size: .; J gene: TRBJ1-5; D gene: .; CDR3 length: 15; V gene: TRBV7-2; CDR3 DNA: TGTGCCGGCAGCTTAGTGCCCACGGGCAATCAGCCCCAGCATTTT; CDR3 protein: CAGSLVPTGNQPQHF
clone size: few; J gene: TRBJ2-3; D gene: .; CDR3 length: 14; V gene: TRBV5-5; CDR3 DNA: TGTGCCAGCAGCGGGGTCCCGAGGACAGATACGCAGTATTTT; CDR3 protein: CASSGVPRTDTQYF
clone size: .; J gene: TRBJ2-7; D gene: .; CDR3 length: 13; V gene: TRBV2; CDR3 DNA: TGTGCCAGCGGACCAGGTTACTCCTACGAGCAGTACTTC; CDR3 protein: CASGPGYSYEQYF
clone size: many; J gene: TRBJ2-1; D gene: TRBD1; CDR3 length: 13; V gene: TRBV29-1; CDR3 DNA: TGCAGCGTTGGAGGGGGCGCCCGGAATGAGCAGTTCTTC; CDR3 protein: CSVGGGARNEQFF
clone size: few; J gene: TRBJ2-1; D gene: .; CDR3 length: 13; V gene: TRBV5-5; CDR3 DNA: TGTGCCAGCAGCCCCCTTGACCAGGGGGGGCAGTTCTTC; CDR3 protein: CASSPLDQGGQFF
clone size: few; J gene: TRBJ1-1; D gene: .; CDR3 length: 16; V gene: TRBV20-1; CDR3 DNA: TGCGGTGCTAACAATTACCAGGGGTGGGTGAACACTGAAGCTTTCTTT; CDR3 protein: CGANNYQGWVNTEAFF
clone size: few; J gene: TRBJ2-3; D gene: .; CDR3 length: 14; V gene: TRBV29-1; CDR3 DNA: TGCAGCGTGAGGGGCGGATTATACACAGATACGCAGTATTTT; CDR3 protein: CSVRGGLYTDTQYF
clone size: .; J gene: TRBJ1-4; D gene: .; CDR3 length: 15; V gene: TRBV7-2; CDR3 DNA: TGTGCCAGCAGCGATAGACAGGTCCTTAATGAAAAACTGTTTTTT; CDR3 protein: CASSDRQVLNEKLFF
clone size: many; J gene: TRBJ2-5; D gene: TRBD1; CDR3 length: 14; V gene: TRBV5-1; CDR3 DNA: TGCGCCAGCAGCCCGGACAGGGATCAAGAGACCCAGTACTTC; CDR3 protein: CASSPDRDQETQYF
clone size: .; J gene: TRBJ1-6; D gene: TRBD1; CDR3 length: 14; V gene: TRBV20-1; CDR3 DNA: TGCAGTGCTAGACGGAGGACAGGGGGGTCACCCCTCCACTTT; CDR3 protein: CSARRRTGGSPLHF
clone size: few; J gene: TRBJ2-5; D gene: .; CDR3 length: 11; V gene: TRBV6-2/TRBV6-3; CDR3 DNA: TGTGCCAGTCGCCGGTCGGGAGAGCAGTACTTC; CDR3 protein: CASRRSGEQYF
clone size: .; J gene: TRBJ2-7; D gene: .; CDR3 length: 14; V gene: TRBV3-1; CDR3 DNA: TGTGCCAGCAGCCAAGGGGGAGTGAGGAATGAGCAGTACTTC; CDR3 protein: CASSQGGVRNEQYF
clone size: few; J gene: TRBJ1-2; D gene: .; CDR3 length: 13; V gene: TRBV5-1; CDR3 DNA: TGCGCCAGCAGCTTGATACGGAACTATGGCTACACCTTC; CDR3 protein: CASSLIRNYGYTF
clone size: few; J gene: TRBJ2-2; D gene: .; CDR3 length: 12; V gene: TRBV3-1; CDR3 DNA: TGTGCCAGCAGCCAAGAAGGTTGGGAGCTGTTTTTT; CDR3 protein: CASSQEGWELFF
clone size: .; J gene: TRBJ1-5; D gene: TRBD1; CDR3 length: 15; V gene: TRBV27; CDR3 DNA: TGTGCCAGCAGTCAAACAGGGGGCTCTAATCAGCCCCAGCATTTT; CDR3 protein: CASSQTGGSNQPQHF
clone size: few; J gene: TRBJ2-5; D gene: .; CDR3 length: 11; V gene: TRBV12-3/TRBV12-4; CDR3 DNA: TGTGCCAGCAGTACACTGTGGACCCAGTACTTC; CDR3 protein: CASSTLWTQYF
clone size: many; J gene: TRBJ1-5; D gene: .; CDR3 length: 15; V gene: TRBV4-1; CDR3 DNA: TGCGCCAGCAGCCAAGATCAAGGGGGAGGCCAGCCCCAGCATTTT; CDR3 protein: CASSQDQGGGQPQHF
clone size: .; J gene: TRBJ2-7; D gene: .; CDR3 length: 15; V gene: TRBV5-5; CDR3 DNA: TGTGTCAGCAGCTTGGCCTGGGGTATAGGCGACGAGCAGTACTTC; CDR3 protein: CVSSLAWGIGDEQYF
clone size: few; J gene: TRBJ2-1; D gene: .; CDR3 length: 14; V gene: TRBV12-3/TRBV12-4; CDR3 DNA: TGTGCCAGCAGTTTAGTCCTTACCTACAATGAGCAGTTCTTC; CDR3 protein: CASSLVLTYNEQFF
clone size: few; J gene: TRBJ1-2; D gene: .; CDR3 length: 12; V gene: TRBV9; CDR3 DNA: TGTGCCAGCAGCGCGGGGACCTATGGCTACACCTTC; CDR3 protein: CASSAGTYGYTF
clone size: .; J gene: TRBJ2-5; D gene: TRBD2; CDR3 length: 15; V gene: TRBV20-1; CDR3 DNA: TGCAGTGCTAGGAAGCGGGGGGGCCCTTTCCATGAGCAGTACTTC; CDR3 protein: CSARKRGGPFHEQYF
clone size: .; J gene: TRBJ2-3; D gene: TRBD2; CDR3 length: 19; V gene: TRBV27; CDR3 DNA: TGTGCCAGCATCCCGGGGACGAGCGGGGGGCCCCAATACACAGATACGCAGTATTTT; CDR3 protein: CASIPGTSGGPQYTDTQYF
clone size: many; J gene: TRBJ2-1; D gene: .; CDR3 length: 18; V gene: TRBV5-1; CDR3 DNA: TGCGCCAGCAACTGGAAGAACCTCTCAAGTACCACCTACAATGAGCAGTTCTTC; CDR3 protein: CASNWKNLSSTTYNEQFF
clone size: .; J gene: TRBJ2-7; D gene: .; CDR3 length: 14; V gene: TRBV20-1; CDR3 DNA: TGCAGTGCTAGAGACAGGGTACGCCCCTACGAGCAGTACTTC; CDR3 protein: CSARDRVRPYEQYF
clone size: few; J gene: TRBJ1-4; D gene: TRBD1; CDR3 length: 15; V gene: TRBV30; CDR3 DNA: TGTGCCTGGAGCGACGGACAGGGGGGTGGCGAAAAACTGTTTTTT; CDR3 protein: CAWSDGQGGGEKLFF
clone size: few; J gene: TRBJ1-6; D gene: .; CDR3 length: 13; V gene: TRBV6-5; CDR3 DNA: TGTGCCAGCAGTTATCGGTATAATTCACCCCTCCACTTT; CDR3 protein: CASSYRYNSPLHF
clone size: .; J gene: TRBJ2-3; D gene: TRBD2; CDR3 length: 13; V gene: TRBV9; CDR3 DNA: TGTACCAGCAGCGAGCGGGGGGTCGATACGCAGTATTTT; CDR3 protein: CTSSERGVDTQYF
clone size: few; J gene: TRBJ2-3; D gene: .; CDR3 length: 12; V gene: TRBV2; CDR3 DNA: TGTGCCAGCAGTTCACCAAGGGATACGCAGTATTTT; CDR3 protein: CASSSPRDTQYF
clone size: many; J gene: TRBJ2-4; D gene: TRBD1; CDR3 length: 14; V gene: TRBV29-1; CDR3 DNA: TGCAGCGCCGGACAGGGGATGACCAAAAACATTCAGTACTTC; CDR3 protein: CSAGQGMTKNIQYF
clone size: few; J gene: TRBJ1-4; D gene: .; CDR3 length: 13; V gene: TRBV12-3/TRBV12-4; CDR3 DNA: TGTGCCAGCAGAGGGACACCACCTGAAAAACTGTTTTTT; CDR3 protein: CASRGTPPEKLFF
clone size: few; J gene: TRBJ1-1; D gene: .; CDR3 length: 15; V gene: TRBV5-1; CDR3 DNA: TGCGCCAGCAGCTTAGAGGGGATTCGGGACACTGAAGCTTTCTTT; CDR3 protein: CASSLEGIRDTEAFF
clone size: .; J gene: TRBJ2-5; D gene: .; CDR3 length: 18; V gene: TRBV12-3/TRBV12-4; CDR3 DNA: TGTGCCAGCAGTTTAGCCGACAAAGGGTGGTTGAACCAAGAGACCCAGTACTTC; CDR3 protein: CASSLADKGWLNQETQYF
clone size: .; J gene: TRBJ1-2; D gene: TRBD1; CDR3 length: 14; V gene: TRBV20-1; CDR3 DNA: TGCAGTGCTAGCCGGGACAGGGGTTTGGATGGCTACACCTTC; CDR3 protein: CSASRDRGLDGYTF
clone size: .; J gene: TRBJ2-1; D gene: .; CDR3 length: 17; V gene: TRBV11-3; CDR3 DNA: TGTGCCAGCAGCCTGAGGCAGGGCCAGGGCCGAGACAATGAGCAGTTCTTC; CDR3 protein: CASSLRQGQGRDNEQFF
clone size: .; J gene: TRBJ1-1; D gene: .; CDR3 length: 14; V gene: TRBV7-2; CDR3 DNA: TGTGCCAGCAGCCCTAGACAGATATCGGGTGAAGCTTTCTTT; CDR3 protein: CASSPRQISGEAFF
clone size: few; J gene: TRBJ2-7; D gene: .; CDR3 length: 12; V gene: TRBV29-1; CDR3 DNA: TGCAGCGTTGGTTCCCATTGGGACGAGCAGTACTTC; CDR3 protein: CSVGSHWDEQYF
clone size: .; J gene: TRBJ2-7; D gene: TRBD1; CDR3 length: 15; V gene: TRBV29-1; CDR3 DNA: TGCAGCGTTGAAACCGGGACAGGGAGCTCCTACGAGCAGTACTTC; CDR3 protein: CSVETGTGSSYEQYF
clone size: .; J gene: TRBJ1-6; D gene: .; CDR3 length: 17; V gene: TRBV10-3; CDR3 DNA: TGTGCCATTTCGGACCCAGGGTTAGGGGTAAATAATCCACCCCTCCACTTT; CDR3 protein: CAISDPGLGVNNPPLHF
clone size: few; J gene: TRBJ2-5; D gene: .; CDR3 length: 14; V gene: TRBV5-1; CDR3 DNA: TGCGCCAGCAGCTTGGACACAGGGCAAGAGACCCAGTACTTC; CDR3 protein: CASSLDTGQETQYF
clone size: .; J gene: TRBJ1-6; D gene: .; CDR3 length: 18; V gene: TRBV28; CDR3 DNA: TGTGCCAGCAGTCCATCAACAGGGCTCGGCTCCTATAATTCACCCCTCCACTTT; CDR3 protein: CASSPSTGLGSYNSPLHF
clone size: once; J gene: TRBJ1-6; D gene: TRBD1; CDR3 length: 17; V gene: TRBV7-8; CDR3 DNA: TGTGCCAGCAGCCCTATAAGACAGGGGGCAGTTAGTTCACCCCTCCACTTT; CDR3 protein: CASSPIRQGAVSSPLHF
clone size: few; J gene: TRBJ2-3; D gene: .; CDR3 length: 15; V gene: TRBV7-2; CDR3 DNA: TGTGCCAGCAGCTTCGGGACTGGTACCACAGATACGCAGTATTTT; CDR3 protein: CASSFGTGTTDTQYF
clone size: .; J gene: TRBJ2-3; D gene: .; CDR3 length: 13; V gene: TRBV4-3; CDR3 DNA: TGCGCCAGCAGCCAAGATTGGTCCGATACGCAGTATTTT; CDR3 protein: CASSQDWSDTQYF
clone size: .; J gene: TRBJ2-7; D gene: .; CDR3 length: 10; V gene: TRBV20-1; CDR3 DNA: TGCAGTGCTCAGGGGAGCGAGCAGTACTTC; CDR3 protein: CSAQGSEQYF
clone size: .; J gene: TRBJ1-6; D gene: TRBD1; CDR3 length: 15; V gene: TRBV6-5; CDR3 DNA: TGTGCCAGCAGTTACGGGGGACAGGGGCATTCACCCCTCCACTTT; CDR3 protein: CASSYGGQGHSPLHF
clone size: few; J gene: TRBJ2-5; D gene: .; CDR3 length: 15; V gene: TRBV12-3/TRBV12-4; CDR3 DNA: TGTGCCAGCAGTTTAAGGGCCCCTAGGCAAGAGACCCAGTACTTC; CDR3 protein: CASSLRAPRQETQYF
clone size: .; J gene: TRBJ2-1; D gene: .; CDR3 length: 14; V gene: TRBV7-2; CDR3 DNA: TGTGCCAGCAGCTTAAATCCAGGCTACAATGAGCAGTTCTTC; CDR3 protein: CASSLNPGYNEQFF